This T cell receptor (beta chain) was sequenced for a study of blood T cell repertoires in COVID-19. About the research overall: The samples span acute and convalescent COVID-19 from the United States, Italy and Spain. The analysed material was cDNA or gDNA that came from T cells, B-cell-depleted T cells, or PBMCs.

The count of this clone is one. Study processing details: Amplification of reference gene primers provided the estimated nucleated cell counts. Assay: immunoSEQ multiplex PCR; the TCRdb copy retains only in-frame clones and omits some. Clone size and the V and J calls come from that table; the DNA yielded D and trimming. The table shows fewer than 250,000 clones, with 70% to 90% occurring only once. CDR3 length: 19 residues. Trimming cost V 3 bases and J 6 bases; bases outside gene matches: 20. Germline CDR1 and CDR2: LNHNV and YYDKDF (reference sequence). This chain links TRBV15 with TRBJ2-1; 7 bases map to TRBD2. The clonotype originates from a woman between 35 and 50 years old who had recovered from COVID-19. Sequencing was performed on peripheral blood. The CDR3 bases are TGTGCCACCAGCAGCCAATCCTTTGGGATAGCGGGTATGTCCAATGAGCAGTTCTTC. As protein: CATSSQSFGIAGMSNEQFF.